One sample yielded the 28 T cell receptor beta chains listed below, sequenced in a study of CD8+ T cells in alopecia areata. A panel of CD4, CD8alpha, NKG2D, NKG2ACE and other markers served to sort pooled cutaneous lymph node cells. Sequencing relied on a cDNA template that was reverse transcribed from extracted RNA. Profiled with immunoSEQ multiplex PCR; TCRdb holds only in-frame clones, not every one. The sample has roughly 2,000 clones, none seen only once. Sequenced sample: CD8+ T cells sorted from a lymph node. The receptors derive from a C3H/HeJ mouse with alopecia areata. Mouse MHC haplotype: H2-k.

This clone was seen only a few times. Gene and germline names: mouse. Read sequence stops 4 residues before the CDR3 end, and the germline J gene provides the missing end. V usage is TRBV5 and J usage is TRBJ2-4, with 10 bases fitting TRBD2. The germline gives CDR1 LGHNA, CDR2 YNLKQL (reference sequence). CDR3 length equals 17 residues. With 0 bases clipped from V and 0 bases from J, the junction kept 3 bases outside the gene matches. CDR3 DNA (partial): TGTGCCAGCAGCCAAGAGACTGGGGGGACTAGTCAAAAC. This gives the protein CASSQETGGTSQN. The complete CDR3 protein is CASSQETGGTSQNTLYF.

This clone is medium-sized in the sample. Gene names and germline match the mouse. From the germline J gene comes the end of the CDR3, since the read stops 4 residues before it. This chain joins TRBV13-3 and TRBJ2-4, with D perhaps matching TRBD1 (5 bases). V was trimmed by 4 bases and J by 3 bases, leaving 6 bases between them. The CDR3 consists of 12 residues. CDR1 and CDR2 from the germline V gene are NNHDY and SYVADS. The sequenced part of the CDR3 DNA is TGTGCCAGCAGTAACAGGCAAAAC. This sequence encodes CASSNRQN. The whole CDR3 is CASSNRQNTLYF.

In its sample, this clone was seen a few times. Genes here carry mouse names. The observed sequence ends 4 residues before the CDR3 terminus, with the missing tail filled in from the germline J gene. The chain couples TRBV17 to TRBJ2-5; D not resolved. The V and J ends lost 2 bases and 0 bases respectively, with 9 bases between them. Germline CDR1 and CDR2: MNHDT and YYDKIL. This CDR3 has 15 amino acids. This chain's CDR3 is CASSRNQINQDTQYF. CDR3 DNA, as far as it was read: TGTGCTAGCAGTAGAAATCAGATTAACCAAGAC.

This clone has ten or more counts. The genes and germline here are from mouse. Sequencing ends 4 residues short of the CDR3 end; the germline J gene provides the rest. V gene TRBV13-2 combines with J gene TRBJ1-1; 10 bases map to TRBD1. Germline loops: CDR1 NNHNN, CDR2 SYGAGS (reference sequence). V dropped 5 bases and J dropped 0; count of bases not matched to a gene: 7. The length of the CDR3 is 16 residues. The CDR3 region is CASGDGTGETNTEVFF. The CDR3 bases that were read are TGTGCCAGCGGCGACGGGACAGGGGAAACAAACACA.

This clone was detected many times. Germline and genes here are mouse. The observed sequence ends 4 residues before the CDR3 terminus, with the missing tail filled in from the germline J gene. The chain uses TRBV13-3 and TRBJ2-1; TRBD1 is a possible D gene (6 bases). Germline V lookup: CDR1 NNHDY, CDR2 SYVADS. V dropped 1 base and J dropped 0 bases, with 8 bases sitting between them. This CDR3 comprises 15 residues. The CDR3 bases that were read are TGTGCCAGCAGTGATAAGGGGGATAACTATGCT. Translated: CASSDKGDNYA. The whole CDR3 protein reads CASSDKGDNYAEQFF.

Ten or more counts support this clone. Genes and germline come from the mouse. The read ends 4 residues early relative to the CDR3; the germline J gene fills the gap. The rearrangement uses TRBV12-2 and TRBJ2-7; 7 nucleotides match TRBD1. Germline lookup yields CDR1 SGHLS and CDR2 HYDKME. Trimming took 0 bases from V and 2 from J; bases not matched to a gene: 0. CDR3 length: 13 amino acids. CDR3 amino acids: CASSLQGAYEQYF. The DNA read from the CDR3 is TGTGCCAGCTCTCTCCAGGGGGCCTAT.

This clone was seen a few times. Gene names and germline refer to mouse. The sequenced fragment ends 4 residues before the CDR3 boundary, so the rest is inferred from the germline J gene. This rearrangement joins TRBV4 to TRBJ2-1; 7 bases match TRBD1. The CDR3 is 14 residues long. Per germline, CDR1 LGHDT and CDR2 YNNKQL (reference sequence). This CDR3 is CASSPRDSGAEQFF. The part of the CDR3 DNA that was read is TGTGCCAGCAGCCCCCGGGACAGTGGGGCT.

This clone was seen a few times. Gene names follow the mouse nomenclature. The DNA ends 3 residues before the CDR3 does, and the rest of the CDR3 is filled in from the germline J gene. The chain combines TRBV5 with TRBJ1-6, with 7 bases fitting TRBD1. TRBJ1-6 is an ORF for which the function is uncertain. The germline V gene encodes CDR1 LGHNA and CDR2 YNLKQL (reference sequence). V shed 0 bases, J shed 9 bases, and the junction held 8 bases outside the gene matches. The CDR3 length is 16 residues. The part of the CDR3 DNA that was read is TGTGCCAGCAGCCAAGATCGAGGGGGCGCGGGTTCGCCC. This encodes CASSQDRGGAGSP. The full CDR3 reads CASSQDRGGAGSPLYF.

This clone was found a few times. These gene names are mouse names. Sequencing ends 4 residues short of the CDR3 end; the germline J gene provides the rest. The chain is built from TRBV12-1 and TRBJ2-7, with 12 bases matching TRBD2. The CDR3 consists of 14 residues. With V trimmed by 4 bases and J by 2 bases, 2 bases remained unmatched. Germline-derived CDR1 and CDR2 are SGHSN and HYEKVE. The CDR3 here is CASSRTGGAYEQYF. The CDR3 DNA, read in part, is TGTGCCAGCTCGCGGACTGGGGGGGCCTAT.

The table lists this clone with many counts. Gene names are the mouse ones. The CDR3 end falls 4 residues outside the read, so it is completed with the germline J gene. This chain connects TRBV14 to TRBJ2-7, with D tentatively TRBD2 (6 bases). The V gene's germline CDR1 is SGHDT and CDR2 FRDEAV. Trimming stripped 1 base from V and 0 bases from J, with 8 bases between. The CDR3 contains 14 residues. The DNA read from the CDR3 is TGTGCCAGCAGTTTCCTGGGGAGCTCCTAT. It yields the protein CASSFLGSSY. The CDR3 in its entirety is CASSFLGSSYEQYF.

This clone was picked up many times. Germline and genes: mouse. The read stops 4 residues short of the end of the CDR3; the missing end is completed from the germline J gene. The chain uses TRBV13-2 and TRBJ2-3; a weak D match, TRBD2 (6 bases). Deletions cut 3 bases from V and 0 bases from J, with 8 bases between. There are 14 residues in the CDR3. The germline CDR1 and CDR2 sequences are NNHNN and SYGAGS (reference sequence). The CDR3 DNA, read in part, is TGTGCCAGCGGTGGACTGGCTAGTGCAGAA. It yields the protein CASGGLASAE. The whole CDR3 sequence reads CASGGLASAETLYF.

This clone is labeled as medium-sized. Gene names and germline match the mouse. The read ends 4 residues shy of where the CDR3 ends; the end is completed using the germline J gene. The rearrangement joins TRBV1 to TRBJ2-1; a weak D match, TRBD1 (5 bases). Trimming took 1 base from V and 3 from J, leaving 7 bases between them. Germline CDR1 and CDR2: NSQYPW and LRSPGD (reference sequence). The CDR3 consists of 14 residues. This CDR3 is CTCSAGQSYAEQFF. The covered CDR3 bases are TGCACCTGCAGTGCAGGACAGTCCTATGCT.

A remark on this clone: Mouse names are used for the genes. The CDR3 spells CAWSWDWGSAEQFF. Incomplete CDR3 DNA: TGTGCCTGGAGCTGGGACTGGGGGAGCGCT. The gene calls are TRBV31 and TRBJ2-1; 11 nucleotides align to TRBD2. The missing CDR3 end, 4 residues past where the read stops, is filled in from the germline J gene. CDR1 and CDR2 from the germline V gene are GKSSPN and SITVG. The CDR3 sequence is 14 residues long.

This clone was seen a handful of times. Gene names denote mouse genes. The CDR3 end is not reached by the read, which stops 4 residues before it; the germline J gene fills it in. The chain joins TRBV13-3 to TRBJ2-1, with D possibly being TRBD1 (5 bases). Trimming cost V 6 bases and J 0 bases, with 7 bases left between them. The CDR3 covers 13 residues. Looked up from germline, CDR1 is NNHDY and CDR2 is SYVADS. CDR3 amino acids: CASKDNNYAEQFF. The part of the CDR3 DNA that was read is TGTGCCAGCAAGGACAATAACTATGCT.

This clone was counted at least ten times. Mouse gene names and germline throughout. Read coverage stops 4 residues before the CDR3 terminus; the germline J gene supplies the remainder. The genes are TRBV1 and TRBJ2-4; the D gene is possibly TRBD2 (6 bases). This CDR3 comprises 15 residues. CDR1 is NSQYPW and CDR2 is LRSPGD in the germline V gene (reference sequence). Trimming shortened V by 3 bases and J by 0 bases, and 10 bases separated the two germline ends. The sequenced CDR3 bases are TGCACCTGCAGTGCCTACTGGGTTAGTCAAAAC. Translated: CTCSAYWVSQN. The CDR3, in full, reads CTCSAYWVSQNTLYF. Complete variable domain (other parts from reference TRBV1 and TRBJ2-4): VTLLEQNPRWRLVPRGQAVNLRCILKNSQYPWMSWYQQDLQKQLQWLFTLRSPGDKEVKSLPGADYLATRVTDTELRLQVANMSQGRTLYCTCSAYWVSQNTLYFGAGTRLSVL.

In its sample, this clone was seen many times. Gene names and germline refer to mouse. The CDR3 extends 4 residues past the end of the read, so its final part is completed from the germline J gene. The J gene is TRBJ2-1, the V gene TRBV5; 8 bases line up with TRBD1. This CDR3 region has 16 residues. Germline loops: CDR1 LGHNA, CDR2 YNLKQL (reference sequence). The trim removed 0 bases at V and 5 bases at J, leaving 6 bases unmatched. The CDR3 sequence: CASSQDQNRGNAEQFF. The CDR3 DNA, read in part, is TGTGCCAGCAGCCAAGATCAGAACAGGGGGAATGCT.

This clone was found a few times. Gene names and germline refer to mouse. The read finishes 4 residues shy of the CDR3 end, and the germline J gene is used to complete it. The V gene is TRBV13-1, the J gene TRBJ2-5, with D perhaps matching TRBD1 (7 bases). The CDR3 loop spans 15 amino acids. V was clipped by 1 base and J by 0 bases, with 9 bases between them. CDR1 and CDR2 from the germline V gene are NSHNY and SYGAGN. The CDR3 here is CASSDQGGNQDTQYF. CDR3 DNA (partial): TGTGCCAGCAGTGATCAGGGGGGTAACCAAGAC.

The table lists this clone with many counts. These gene names are mouse names. The read halts 4 residues ahead of the CDR3 end, with the missing end drawn from the germline J gene. This chain uses TRBV1 with TRBJ2-4, with D possibly being TRBD2 (7 bases). The germline V gene encodes CDR1 NSQYPW and CDR2 LRSPGD (reference sequence). This CDR3 is 15 amino acids long. The CDR3 is CTCSAEGGGRNTLYF. The sequenced CDR3 bases are TGCACCTGCAGTGCAGAAGGGGGGGGAAGGAAC. Combining the CDR3 with reference TRBV1 and TRBJ2-4 gives the whole variable domain VTLLEQNPRWRLVPRGQAVNLRCILKNSQYPWMSWYQQDLQKQLQWLFTLRSPGDKEVKSLPGADYLATRVTDTELRLQVANMSQGRTLYCTCSAEGGGRNTLYFGAGTRLSVL.

In regard to this clone: The gene symbols are mouse symbols. The CDR3 goes on 4 residues after the read ends, and that part is filled in from the germline J gene. This rearrangement joins TRBV19 to TRBJ2-5, with TRBD2 matching 9 bases. The CDR3 is 14 residues long. Germline V gives CDR1 FNHDT, CDR2 SITEND (reference sequence). The covered CDR3 bases are TGTGCCAGCAGTACAAGTGGGGGGGCAGAC. It codes for CASSTSGGAD. The CDR3, in full, reads CASSTSGGADTQYF.

This clone ranks as medium-sized (0.01 to 0.1%). Gene names are the mouse ones. The read ends 4 residues shy of where the CDR3 ends; the end is completed using the germline J gene. This chain links TRBV17 with TRBJ2-5; D perhaps matches TRBD1 (6 bases). V shed 5 bases and J shed 2 bases, with 8 bases lying between them. Germline loops: CDR1 MNHDT, CDR2 YYDKIL. The CDR3 sequence is 13 residues long. CDR3 protein: CASSWDTQDTQYF. Partial CDR3 DNA: TGTGCTAGCAGTTGGGACACCCAAGAC.

This clone was observed many times. Gene and germline names: mouse. The CDR3 extends 4 residues past the end of the read, so its final part is completed from the germline J gene. The chain uses TRBV14 and TRBJ2-4, with 9 bases fitting TRBD1. The CDR3 has 13 amino acids. Germline V gives CDR1 SGHDT, CDR2 FRDEAV. The sequenced CDR3 bases are TGTGCCAGCAGTTTCGGACAGGGGAAC. Amino acid sequence: CASSFGQGN. The entire CDR3 protein reads CASSFGQGNTLYF.

On this clone: Genes and germline come from the mouse. The sequenced CDR3 bases are TGTGCCAGCAGTCGACTGGGGGGGTCAGAA. Its protein is CASSRLGGSE. The full CDR3 protein is CASSRLGGSETLYF. The chain employs TRBV19 and TRBJ2-3; 11 nucleotides agree with TRBD2. From the germline J gene comes the end of the CDR3, since the read stops 4 residues before it. Per germline, CDR1 FNHDT and CDR2 SITEND (reference sequence). The CDR3 has 14 amino acids. V shed 4 bases and J 4 bases; nucleotides not matched to a gene: 2.

In its sample, this clone was seen many times. The genes and germline here are from mouse. Here the CDR3 reads CASRRAGDTEVFF. Incomplete CDR3 DNA: TGTGCTAGCAGGAGGGCTGGGGACACA. The rearrangement joins TRBV21 to TRBJ1-1; no definite D call. The CDR3 extends 4 residues past the end of the read, so its final part is completed from the germline J gene. TRBV21 is known as an ORF, though its function is uncertain. The V and J ends lost 6 bases and 3 bases respectively, with 11 bases between them. This CDR3 is 13 amino acids long.

With respect to this clone: All gene names here are mouse names. Coverage ceases 4 residues before the CDR3 finishes, and the germline J gene fills in the end. This chain joins TRBV31 and TRBJ2-7; 11 bases line up with TRBD2. The germline gives CDR1 GKSSPN, CDR2 SITVG. CDR3 length equals 13 residues. CDR3 bases read: TGTGCCTGGAGTTGGGACTGGGGGTAT. Its protein is CAWSWDWGY. The whole CDR3 reads CAWSWDWGYEQYF.

The sample holds many counts of this clone. Gene names and germline match the mouse. Read data end 4 residues before the CDR3 end; the end is taken from the germline J gene. This rearrangement joins TRBV1 to TRBJ2-1; 9 nucleotides match TRBD1. V shed 3 bases and J 1 base; nucleotides not matched to a gene: 4. Germline V gene sequence: CDR1 NSQYPW, CDR2 LRSPGD (reference sequence). This CDR3 is built from 16 residues. The CDR3 DNA, read in part, is TGCACCTGCAGTGCGTCGACAGGGGGGAACTATGCT. This encodes CTCSASTGGNYA. The complete CDR3 sequence is CTCSASTGGNYAEQFF.

This clone occurred many times. Any gene name here is a mouse gene name. The missing CDR3 end, 4 residues past where the read stops, is filled in from the germline J gene. This rearrangement joins TRBV5 to TRBJ1-1, with D perhaps TRBD1 (6 bases). Trimming removed 2 bases from V and 3 bases from J, with 10 bases in between. The CDR3 is made up of 14 amino acids. Germline-derived CDR1 and CDR2 are LGHNA and YNLKQL (reference sequence). CDR3 loop: CASSQITGYTEVFF. The part of the CDR3 DNA that was read is TGTGCCAGCAGCCAAATTACAGGGTACACA.

This clone counts as medium-sized. Gene names and germline match the mouse. The read ends 3 residues early relative to the CDR3; the germline J gene fills the gap. The chain carries TRBV5 and TRBJ1-6, with a possible D match to TRBD1 (6 bases). TRBJ1-6 is an ORF for which the function is uncertain. Germline CDR1 reads LGHNA; CDR2 reads YNLKQL (reference sequence). Trimming left V 1 base short and J 0 bases short, with 7 bases between. This CDR3 is 16 amino acids long. The covered CDR3 bases are TGTGCCAGCAGCCAAGCAGGGGATTCCTATAATTCGCCC. The encoded protein is CASSQAGDSYNSP. The entire CDR3 sequence reads CASSQAGDSYNSPLYF.

This clone was observed a handful of times. Gene and germline names: mouse. The read falls 4 residues short of the CDR3 end, and the missing part is taken from the germline J gene. This chain joins TRBV13-1 and TRBJ2-1; 7 bases line up with TRBD1. V shed 3 bases and J 4 bases; nucleotides not matched to a gene: 4. Germline V gene sequence: CDR1 NSHNY, CDR2 SYGAGN. This CDR3 has 14 amino acids. This CDR3 is CASSGKGQYAEQFF. The part of the CDR3 DNA that was read is TGTGCCAGCAGTGGAAAGGGACAGTATGCT.